Sequencing of this T cell receptor (beta chain) was carried out in a study of blood T cell repertoires in COVID-19. Whole-study context: The analysed material was cDNA or gDNA that came from T cells, B-cell-depleted T cells, or PBMCs.

Participant-reported clinical history was the basis for cohort assignment. Before being deemed recovered, Cohort 3 donors had two negative PCRs, clearance, or symptom resolution. Per the original data handling: By means of reference gene primer amplification, nucleated cell counts were estimated. Only in-frame clones appear in the TCRdb table, and some are missing; sequencing was by immunoSEQ multiplex PCR. V and J calls and clone size are copied from that table; D and trimming were computed from the DNA. The table lists roughly 300,000 clones, 80% to 95% of them singletons. This clone was observed a single time. The CDR3 has 14 amino acids. The germline gives CDR1 SGHTS, CDR2 YDEGEE. Deletions cut 7 bases from V and 1 base from J, with 12 bases between.

This chain joins TRBV5-8 and TRBJ1-3, with D possibly TRBD1 on 5 matching bases. Specimen: PBMCs or T cells enriched from blood (not recorded which). The receptor was derived from a woman in her twenties or thirties who had recovered from COVID-19. In DNA form, the CDR3 reads TGTGCCAGCGGGGGGACGAAATCTGGAAACACCATATATTTT. It specifies CASGGTKSGNTIYF.